These 16 T cell receptor beta chains were sequenced from one sample in a study of shared clonotypes between healthy human individuals (dated by TCRdb to 2018 to 2020). The library was prepared using the immunoSEQ multiplex PCR assay. What TCRdb holds here is the immuneACCESS table cut down to in-frame rearrangements. Part of the clones is not present; checked against another copy, under half of the missing clones reflect an unresolved V gene, and the others are unexplained. The sample table holds some 470,000 clones, of which around 78% were seen once. The ten largest account for over 10% of the sample. The sample was PBMCs. These receptors originate from a woman aged 35 to 49 in good health. Some clones in this sample may be carry-over from other donors' samples.

The rearrangement links TRBV30 to TRBJ1-4; D ambiguous. This CDR3 is built from 17 residues. V gave up 2 bases and J gave up 1 base, with 17 bases separating them. The germline CDR1 and CDR2 sequences are GTSNPN and SVGIG (reference sequence). The CDR3 spells CAWSTHRDPLTNEKLFF. CDR3 nucleotide sequence: TGTGCCTGGAGTACACACCGAGACCCCCTAACTAATGAAAAACTGTTTTTT.

This clone was picked up one time. The chain is built from TRBV9 and TRBJ1-2, with 9 bases lining up with TRBD1. V gave up 4 bases and J gave up 8 bases; unmatched junction bases: 6. Looked up from germline, CDR1 is SGDLS and CDR2 is YYNGEE. The CDR3 is 13 residues long. The CDR3 sequence: CASSPGDRVGYTF. The CDR3 region has the DNA TGTGCCAGCAGCCCGGGGGACAGGGTCGGCTACACCTTC.

The chain couples TRBV6-5 to TRBJ2-3; either TRBD1 or TRBD2 may fit D (5 bases each). The CDR3 runs to 14 residues. The germline CDR1 and CDR2 sequences are MNHEY and SVGAGI. The V end was cut by 1 base, the J end by 1 base, with 6 bases between. The CDR3 loop is CASSYWDRTDTQYF. CDR3 nucleotides: TGTGCCAGCAGTTACTGGGACCGCACAGATACGCAGTATTTT.

This chain uses TRBV19 with TRBJ2-5; unclear D gene. Germline loops: CDR1 LNHDA, CDR2 SQIVND (reference sequence). The CDR3 runs to 16 residues. Trimming took 6 bases from V and 7 from J, leaving 24 bases between them. Here the CDR3 reads CASSTDSETPVGTQYF. The CDR3 DNA reads TGTGCCAGTAGCACGGATTCAGAGACCCCGGTCGGGACCCAGTACTTC.

The chain couples TRBV5-6 to TRBJ2-1; D is unresolved. This CDR3 is 13 amino acids long. V lost 4 bases and J 4 bases, leaving 9 bases between the germline ends. Per germline, CDR1 SGHDT and CDR2 YYEEEE. CDR3 sequence reads: CASSQAGYNEQFF. In DNA, the CDR3 is TGTGCCAGCAGCCAAGCAGGTTACAATGAGCAGTTCTTC.

This clone was counted between two and nine times. The V and J genes are TRBV6-6 and TRBJ1-5; 7 positions match TRBD1. V trimming: 7 bases; J trimming: 3 bases; junction bases outside the gene matches: 12. Looked up from germline, CDR1 is MNHNY and CDR2 is SVGAGI (reference sequence). The CDR3 totals 16 residues. CDR3 sequence: CASTLGQFYDNQPQHF. CDR3 DNA: TGTGCCAGCACCTTGGGACAGTTCTATGACAATCAGCCCCAGCATTTT.

Turning to this clone: It may be a read error: a sequence one base away is much more abundant. The rearrangement links TRBV5-6 to TRBJ2-2; 7 bases agree with TRBD2. The CDR3 has 15 amino acids. In germline, CDR1 is SGHDT, CDR2 YYEEEE. The CDR3 DNA is TGTGCCAGCAGCTTGAGTGGGACTAATTACGGGGATCTGTTTTTT. Protein product: CASSLSGTNYGDLFF.

The chain couples TRBV5-4 to TRBJ2-6; possibly TRBD1 for D (7 bases). Trimming shortened V by 3 bases and J by 0 bases, and 16 bases separated the two germline ends. There are 18 residues in the CDR3. Germline CDR1 and CDR2: SGHNT and YYREEE (reference sequence). Written as DNA, the CDR3 is TGTGCCAGCAGCTCGCAGGGGGGCCCTTTCTCTGGGGCCAACGTCCTGACTTTC. Protein: CASSSQGGPFSGANVLTF.

The V and J genes are TRBV19 and TRBJ1-2; D might be TRBD1 (6 bases). Germline loops: CDR1 LNHDA, CDR2 SQIVND (reference sequence). There are 14 residues in the CDR3. V was cut by 6 bases and J by 3 bases, with 14 bases left in between. Written as DNA, the CDR3 is TGTGCCAGTAGCCTTCCGGGGGCCTACTATGGCTACACCTTC. Translating it yields CASSLPGAYYGYTF.

This clone appeared a single time. The chain employs TRBV10-3 and TRBJ1-1; D is unclear. The CDR3 spans 13 residues. Germline V gene lookup returns CDR1 ENHRY and CDR2 SYGVKD. The V and J ends lost 3 bases and 1 base respectively, with 6 bases between them. The CDR3 spells CAISDTPNTEAFF. The CDR3 DNA sequence: TGTGCCATCAGTGACACACCGAACACTGAAGCTTTCTTT.

The J gene is TRBJ2-3, the V gene TRBV7-8; TRBD2 matches at 12 bases. This CDR3 region has 14 residues. CDR1 and CDR2 from the germline V gene are SGHVS and FQNEAQ. The V and J ends lost 5 bases and 6 bases, in that order; junction bases with no gene match: 3. The CDR3 DNA follows: TGTGCCAGCAGCATGACTAGCGGGAGTGATACGCAGTATTTT. This gives the protein CASSMTSGSDTQYF.

Here the CDR3 DNA reads TGTGCCTGGAGCAAAAACAGGGGTCCTGGAAACACCATATATTTT. Its protein product is CAWSKNRGPGNTIYF. This rearrangement joins TRBV30 to TRBJ1-3; 7 bases line up with TRBD1. CDR1 GTSNPN and CDR2 SVGIG come from the germline V gene (reference sequence). After removal of 3 bases from V and 2 bases from J, the junction contained 7 bases not matched to a gene. This CDR3 contains 15 residues.

The gene calls are TRBV19 and TRBJ2-7; D assignment may be TRBD1 or TRBD2 (5 bases each). The CDR3 has 15 residues. The V and J ends lost 5 bases and 0 bases respectively, with 14 bases between them. The germline V gene has CDR1 LNHDA and CDR2 SQIVND (reference sequence). As DNA, the CDR3 is TGTGCCAGTAGTGGGTTCGGGACGGTCTCCTACGAGCAGTACTTC. Its protein product is CASSGFGTVSYEQYF.

In its sample, this clone was seen a few times. The chain employs TRBV2 and TRBJ2-7, with D perhaps TRBD2 (5 bases). CDR3 length: 11 amino acids. Germline-derived CDR1 and CDR2 are SNHLY and FYNNEI. The V end was cut by 8 bases, the J end by 2 bases, with 7 bases between. The chain's CDR3 is CASGRAYEQYF. CDR3 in DNA: TGTGCCAGCGGGCGGGCCTACGAGCAGTACTTC.

The chain uses TRBV25-1 and TRBJ1-5; no clear D. The germline gives CDR1 MGHDK, CDR2 SYGVNS. V shed 2 bases and J shed 5 bases, with 16 bases lying between them. CDR3 length: 16 residues. The CDR3 spells CASSERGSADYQPQHF. The CDR3 nucleotides read TGTGCCAGCAGTGAAAGAGGGTCAGCAGATTATCAGCCCCAGCATTTT. Full variable domain (outside the CDR3, taken from reference TRBV25-1 and TRBJ1-5): EADIYQTPRYLVIGTGKKITLECSQTMGHDKMYWYQQDPGMELHLIHYSYGVNSTEKGDLSSESTVSRIRTEHFPLTLESARPSHTSQYLCASSERGSADYQPQHFGDGTRLSIL.

Ten or more counts support this clone. This chain connects TRBV6-1 to TRBJ2-7, with 9 bases that match TRBD1. The CDR3 covers 15 residues. Germline CDR1 is MNHNS and CDR2 is SASEGT. The V segment lost 5 bases and the J segment 7 bases; nucleotides outside the gene matches: 12. The CDR3 loop reads CASSSQTGGLWEQYF. CDR3 bases: TGTGCCAGCAGTTCACAGACAGGGGGTCTGTGGGAGCAGTACTTC.